This T cell receptor beta chain was sequenced during a study of T cell clones after liver transplantation. Study-wide context: In this trial, immunosuppression withdrawal was attempted within 2 years of liver transplant. Apart from a few HCV-positive recipients, transplants were for non-autoimmune, non-viral reasons. Study-wide results and limits: Rather than being deleted, graft donor-reactive T cells may have moved into the graft.

Assay: immunoSEQ multiplex PCR; the TCRdb copy retains only in-frame clones and omits some. The sample yields about 33,000 clones, around 94% seen once. The CDR3 is 15 residues long. The germline gives CDR1 ENHRY, CDR2 SYGVKD. This clone came up once. As yet, its antigen is unknown. One junction end does not reproduce the germline sequence, and a read error may be involved. The sample consisted of CD8+ T cells from blood, taken 12 months after liver transplant. The chain employs TRBV10-3 and TRBJ2-7; D remains unclear. The TCR sequence derives from a human patient who received a liver transplant. The graft donor may have given rise to some T cells. Here the CDR3 reads CANSYSGRRSYEQYF. CDR3 DNA sequence: TGTGCCAACAGTTACTCCGGGCGACGCTCCTACGAGCAGTACTTC.